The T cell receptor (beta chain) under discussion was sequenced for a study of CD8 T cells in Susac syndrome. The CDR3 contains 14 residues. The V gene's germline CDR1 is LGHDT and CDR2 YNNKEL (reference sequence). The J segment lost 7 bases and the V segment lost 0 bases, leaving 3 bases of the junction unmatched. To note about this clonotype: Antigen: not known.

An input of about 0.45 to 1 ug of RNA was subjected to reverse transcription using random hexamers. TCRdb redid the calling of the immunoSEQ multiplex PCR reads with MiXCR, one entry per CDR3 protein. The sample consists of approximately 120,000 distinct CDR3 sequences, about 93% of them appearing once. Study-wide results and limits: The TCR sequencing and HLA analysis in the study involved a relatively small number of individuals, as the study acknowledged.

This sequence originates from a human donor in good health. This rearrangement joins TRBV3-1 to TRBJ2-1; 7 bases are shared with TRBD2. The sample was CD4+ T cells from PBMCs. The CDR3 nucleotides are TGTGCCAGCAGCCAAGATAGGACTAGGAATGAGCAGTTCTTC. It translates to CASSQDRTRNEQFF.